This TCR beta chain emerged from a study of Graves' ophthalmopathy and Graves' hyperthyroidism. General study findings and limits: Ophthalmopathy could be told apart from stable hyperthyroidism by a 13-signature model (about 90% sensitivity, about 80% specificity).

Amplified TCR beta CDR3 regions were obtained using RNA transcripts as template. Second-round multiplex PCR followed a first-round RT-PCR using HTBI primers. TCRdb processed the multiplex PCR reads anew with MiXCR; each CDR3 protein has one entry. The table shows about 340,000 distinct CDR3 sequences, with roughly 17% occurring only once. J was trimmed by 3 bases and V by 4 bases; bases with no gene match: 5. The germline gives CDR1 SQVTM, CDR2 ANQGSEA. The CDR3 length is 14 residues. This clonotype was seen at least ten times. Antigen unknown. Sequencing was done on a sample of peripheral blood. The chain recombines TRBV29-1 with TRBJ2-5; TRBD2 matches at 10 bases. The clonotype originates from an adult man with Graves' ophthalmopathy. The CDR3 sequence: CSVGPLAGEETQYF. CDR3 in DNA: TGCAGCGTTGGGCCCCTAGCGGGAGAAGAGACCCAGTACTTC. Complete variable domain (other parts from reference TRBV29-1 and TRBJ2-5): SAVISQKPSRDICQRGTSLTIQCQVDSQVTMMFWYRQQPGQSLTLIATANQGSEATYESGFVIDKFPISRPNLTFSTLTVSNMSPEDSSIYLCSVGPLAGEETQYFGPGTRLLVL.